This T cell receptor (beta chain) was found in a study of neurological immune-mediated disorders. This clonotype was seen ten or more times. The method for making cDNA was 5'RACE, and it used 10-nucleotide random UMIs. Sequencing runs each yielded over 180 million TCR-beta sequences from 15-18 subjects. MiXCR was run by TCRdb on the 5' RACE reads, yielding one entry per CDR3 protein. The sample yields tens of thousands of distinct CDR3 sequences, about 2.5% seen once. Germline CDR1 SGHTA, CDR2 FQGNSA. The CDR3 loop spans 11 amino acids. V was cut by 10 bases and J by 1 base, with 7 bases left in between.

Source material: PBMCs. This TCR derives from a man aged 45 to 65 with multiple sclerosis. The chain combines TRBV7-2 with TRBJ1-1; D unclear. This CDR3 reads CATSRNTEAFF. CDR3 bases: TGTGCCACCTCCAGGAACACTGAAGCTTTCTTT.